This T cell receptor beta chain appears in the sequencing data of a study of monozygotic twins with inflammatory bowel disease. TCRdb re-called the 5' RACE reads, yielding one record per CDR3 amino acid sequence without DNA. The ten most abundant clones cover less than 2.5% of a sample with approximately 400,000 distinct CDR3 sequences. In germline, CDR1 is SGHTA, CDR2 FQGNSA. The CDR3 consists of 13 residues. This clonotype originated in a human donor with ulcerative colitis or Crohn's disease, or a healthy co-twin of an affected twin (not recorded which). The specimen was blood. The rearrangement joins TRBV7-2 to TRBJ2-3; the TCRdb D gene call, TRBD1, has no DNA to confirm it. CDR3 residues: CACSRGNTDTQYF.